The rows below give T cell receptor beta chains drawn from one sample of a study of CD8+ T cells in alopecia areata. Clones were sequenced by immunoSEQ multiplex PCR, and TCRdb holds only the in-frame ones, with some missing. The table has fewer than 250,000 clones, 45% to 75% seen once. Sequenced material: CD4+ T cells sorted from blood, taken at week 4, from a patient treated with tofacitinib. Receptors were obtained from a human donor with alopecia areata. Each CDR3 is given with its conserved first and last residue. The order of the fields is V gene, CDR3 length, CDR3 protein.

>TRBV28|17
CASSSDPGRPFGDTQYF
>TRBV30|13
CAWDKGQGREAFF
>TRBV2|14
CASAAGTVRNEQFF
>TRBV5-1|14
CASSGDDREETQYF
>TRBV29-1|14
CSVGRGSNTGELFF
>TRBV18|15
CASSPARSITDTQYF
>TRBV6-6|16
CASSYPTADSYNEQFF
>TRBV7-3|13
CASSSVRESEAFF
>TRBV5-1|14
CASSSRTGLYEQFF
>TRBV6-5|16
CASSYLDRGLGSGYTF
>TRBV27|14
CASSHYSGANVLTF
>TRBV30|10
CAWGGKTQYF
>TRBV29-1|11
CSGTYYNEQFF
>TRBV5-1|15
CASSLGLLKDYGYTF
>TRBV11-2|15
CASSSIAGEVGEQYF
>TRBV27|15
CASSPIAERAYEQYF
>TRBV18|16
CASSPPSRREPYEQYF
>TRBV29-1|15
CSVWGQRGITGELFF
>TRBV9|17
CASSPGLAGGISYEQYF
>TRBV6-6|13
CASKGGTAYEQYF
>TRBV19|16
CASSNPGTGGAYEQYF
>TRBV19|13
CASSIGRNYEQYF
>TRBV29-1|9
CSVRAEQYF
>TRBV30|15
CAWEQGRLVQNGYTF
>TRBV28|13
CASSKPNTGELFF
>TRBV20-1|11
CSAPAFGEQFF
>TRBV2|15
CASSEMTGQSHGYTF
>TRBV6-5|14
CASRPSSGSYEQYF
>TRBV6-6|13
CASSYRGSYEQYF
>TRBV29-1|11
CSVETHNEQFF
>TRBV28|14
CASRSSTRGTEAFF
>TRBV18|15
CASSPQGVGANVLTF
>TRBV6-6|15
CASSYGPGAQETQYF
>TRBV7-6|12
CASSRDTGELFF
>TRBV7-2|13
CASSLLYPAEQYF
>TRBV30|14
CAWSVRRAPGELFF